The 29 T cell receptor beta chains below were found in one sample sequenced in a study of blood T cell repertoires in COVID-19 (dated by TCRdb to 2020 to 2022). Library preparation was by the immunoSEQ multiplex PCR assay. In its TCRdb copy, this immuneACCESS table keeps in-frame sequences only and misses some clones. Where compared with another copy, unresolved V genes explain less than half of these, and the others have no known cause. The sample yields fewer than 300,000 clones; 80% to 85% were counted once. Clones ranked in the top ten supply around 16% of the sample. Sequencing was done on a sample of peripheral blood. The source of these receptors is a person aged 70 to 79 with COVID-19, enrolled during active disease.

The CDR3 spells CASSYSAGSNEQYF. CDR3 nucleotides: TGTGCCAGCAGTTACTCAGCAGGGTCCAACGAGCAGTACTTC. V and J are TRBV6-5 and TRBJ2-7; TRBD1 is a possible D gene (5 bases). The V gene's germline CDR1 is MNHEY and CDR2 SVGAGI. V gave up 0 bases and J gave up 5 bases, with 11 bases separating them. CDR3 length: 14 residues.

The sample holds one count of this clone. The gene calls are TRBV6-5 and TRBJ1-2, with 10 bases matching TRBD1. CDR3 length: 14 amino acids. Germline V CDR1 and CDR2: MNHEY, SVGAGI. J gave up 7 bases and V 4 bases, and 6 bases lay outside the gene matches. The CDR3 spells CASSWDRGFAGYTF. The DNA for the CDR3 is TGTGCCAGCAGTTGGGACAGGGGATTTGCTGGCTACACCTTC.

This sequence joins TRBV5-4 and TRBJ1-6; the D gene is possibly TRBD1 (5 bases). The CDR3 length is 14 residues. CDR1 and CDR2 from the germline V gene are SGHNT and YYREEE (reference sequence). V lost 2 bases and J 10 bases, leaving 13 bases between the germline ends. The CDR3 sequence is CASSFRQGRSPLHF. The CDR3, as DNA: TGTGCCAGCAGCTTTCGGCAGGGAAGGTCACCCCTCCACTTT.

This chain links TRBV7-3 with TRBJ2-3, with a possible D match to TRBD1 (5 bases). Germline values: CDR1 SGHTA, CDR2 FQGTGA. V lost 5 bases, J lost 3 bases, and 18 bases lay in between. The CDR3 runs 16 residues. The CDR3 is CASSLYSSRTTDTQYF. As DNA, the CDR3 is TGTGCCAGCAGCCTCTATAGTAGTAGGACAACAGATACGCAGTATTTT.

The rearrangement joins TRBV19 to TRBJ1-5, with 11 bases that match TRBD1. The CDR3 extends over 15 amino acids. CDR1 and CDR2 from the germline V gene are LNHDA and SQIVND (reference sequence). With V trimmed by 5 bases and J by 6 bases, 6 bases remained unmatched. The CDR3 here is CASSPGQGAVQPQHF. CDR3 nucleotides: TGTGCCAGTAGTCCAGGACAGGGGGCTGTTCAGCCCCAGCATTTT.

This sequence joins TRBV6-6 and TRBJ2-2; TRBD1 might be the D (5 bases). Germline assignment: CDR1 MNHNY and CDR2 SVGAGI (reference sequence). Trimming took off 3 bases at V and 8 bases at J, with 19 bases between the two ends. This CDR3 has 16 amino acids. CDR3 in DNA: TGTGCCAGCAGTTATGGAGTCTCTATCTCAGGGGGGGAGCTGTTTTTT. It translates to CASSYGVSISGGELFF.

The chain is built from TRBV5-1 and TRBJ1-1; 8 bases map to TRBD1. This CDR3 comprises 15 residues. Germline CDR1 reads SGHRS; CDR2 reads YFSETQ. Trimming at V came to 1 base and at J to 3 bases, leaving 5 bases not matched to a gene. The chain's CDR3 is CASSLQGAIDTEAFF. CDR3 nucleotide sequence: TGCGCCAGCAGCTTGCAGGGGGCGATCGACACTGAAGCTTTCTTT.

V usage is TRBV19 and J usage is TRBJ2-7; 7 positions match TRBD1. V was pared by 2 bases and J by 3 bases, with 4 bases of the junction left unmatched. Germline CDR1 and CDR2: LNHDA and SQIVND (reference sequence). This CDR3 comprises 14 residues. Written as DNA, the CDR3 is TGTGCCAGTAGTATATCCCGGGACAGCTACGAGCAGTACTTC. Translation: CASSISRDSYEQYF.

V and J are TRBV19 and TRBJ1-1; the D gene is possibly TRBD1 (5 bases). CDR3 length: 14 residues. Trimming stripped 8 bases from V and 1 base from J, with 14 bases between. Germline V gene lookup returns CDR1 LNHDA and CDR2 SQIVND (reference sequence). This CDR3 is CASVDRPGNTEAFF. The CDR3 bases are TGTGCCAGTGTAGACAGACCGGGGAACACTGAAGCTTTCTTT.

This chain links TRBV27 with TRBJ1-2; no reliable D call. From germline, CDR1 is MNHEY and CDR2 SMNVEV (reference sequence). Trimming removed 3 bases at V and 5 bases at J, with 10 bases between. The CDR3 runs to 13 residues. As DNA, the CDR3 is TGTGCCAGCAGTTTTTGGCAGTCGTATGGCTACACCTTC. It yields the protein CASSFWQSYGYTF.

The rearrangement uses TRBV5-4 and TRBJ2-6; D may be TRBD1 (5 bases). Germline CDR1 is SGHNT and CDR2 is YYREEE (reference sequence). The CDR3 consists of 18 residues. Trimming left V 0 bases short and J 2 bases short, with 15 bases between. In DNA form, the CDR3 reads TGTGCCAGCAGCTTGGGGCGGCTACAGGTTACTGGGGCCAACGTCCTGACTTTC. Translation: CASSLGRLQVTGANVLTF.

V gene TRBV5-6 combines with J gene TRBJ1-5; weak D call: TRBD1 (5 bases). Germline lookup yields CDR1 SGHDT and CDR2 YYEEEE. This CDR3 has 14 residues. V was clipped by 5 bases and J by 6 bases, with 15 bases between them. Here the CDR3 DNA reads TGTGCCAGCAGTCGCCAGGGATCCAGTCAGCCCCAGCATTTT. Amino acids: CASSRQGSSQPQHF.

The rearrangement uses TRBV9 and TRBJ2-1; the D is unclear. Germline-derived CDR1 and CDR2 are SGDLS and YYNGEE. V lost 3 bases, J lost 4 bases, and 20 bases lay in between. This CDR3 contains 17 residues. In DNA form, the CDR3 reads TGTGCCAGCAGCGCCCTTCCTTCGAATCTCAGGTACAATGAGCAGTTCTTC. Translating it yields CASSALPSNLRYNEQFF.

This sequence joins TRBV2 and TRBJ2-5; TRBD2 is a possible D gene (6 bases). Germline V gene data show CDR1 as SNHLY and CDR2 as FYNNEI. The CDR3 loop spans 14 amino acids. Between the trimmed V and J ends, which lost 5 bases and 5 bases, there was a span of 15 bases. As DNA, the CDR3 is TGTGCCAGCAGTCGCCCGGGACTCCGGGAGACCCAGTACTTC. Translated, it gives CASSRPGLRETQYF.

The chain joins TRBV2 to TRBJ1-2; 8 bases are a match to TRBD1. The V gene end was trimmed by 2 bases and the J gene end by 0 bases; junction bases not matched to a gene: 8. Germline CDR1 and CDR2: SNHLY and FYNNEI. This CDR3 spans 17 amino acids. Written as DNA, the CDR3 is TGTGCCAGCAGTGAAAGATCGGGGACAGGACCTAACTATGGCTACACCTTC. It encodes CASSERSGTGPNYGYTF.

This clone turned up a few times. V usage is TRBV9 and J usage is TRBJ1-4; D is perhaps TRBD1 (6 bases). With 3 bases removed from V and 4 bases from J, the gap between germline ends came to 13 bases. The CDR3 has 15 amino acids. Germline V gene lookup returns CDR1 SGDLS and CDR2 YYNGEE. The CDR3 protein is CASSEETGFNEKLFF. The CDR3, as DNA: TGTGCCAGCAGCGAAGAAACAGGGTTTAATGAAAAACTGTTTTTT. Filled out from reference TRBV9 and TRBJ1-4, the complete variable domain reads DSGVTQTPKHLITATGQRVTLRCSPRSGDLSVYWYQQSLDQGLQFLIQYYNGEERAKGNILERFSAQQFPDLHSELNLSSLELGDSALYFCASSEETGFNEKLFFGSGTQLSVL.

The chain has TRBV6-2 or TRBV6-3 and TRBJ2-5; D is uncertain. CDR3 size: 11 residues. Deletions cut 4 bases from V and 3 bases from J, with 3 bases between. CDR1 and CDR2 from the germline V gene are MNHEY and SVGEGT. In nucleotides, the CDR3 is TGTGCCAGCAGTTTAAAAGAGACCCAGTACTTC. Protein: CASSLKETQYF.

The chain combines TRBV5-1 with TRBJ1-2; D might be TRBD1 (6 bases). The CDR3 totals 16 residues. Germline lookup yields CDR1 SGHRS and CDR2 YFSETQ. Trimming removed 0 bases from V and 5 bases from J, with 17 bases in between. The CDR3 region is CASSLAGGGQRYGYTF. The CDR3 DNA follows: TGCGCCAGCAGCTTGGCCGGTGGAGGACAGCGATATGGCTACACCTTC.

This chain joins TRBV7-2 and TRBJ1-5; D gene uncertain. Germline V CDR1 and CDR2: SGHTA, FQGNSA. V was pared by 5 bases and J by 2 bases, with 10 bases between. The CDR3 sequence is 14 residues long. CDR3 sequence: CASSPTGGNQPQHF. DNA of the CDR3: TGTGCCAGCAGCCCCACCGGAGGCAATCAGCCCCAGCATTTT. The full variable domain, completed using reference TRBV7-2 and TRBJ1-5, is GAGVSQSPSNKVTEKGKDVELRCDPISGHTALYWYRQSLGQGLEFLIYFQGNSAPDKSGLPSDRFSAERTGGSVSTLTIQRTQQEDSAVYLCASSPTGGNQPQHFGDGTRLSIL.

The genes are TRBV19 and TRBJ2-1, with 15 bases that match TRBD2. The CDR3 covers 15 residues. The ends lost 5 bases at V and 10 bases at J; junction bases unmatched: 6. From germline, CDR1 is LNHDA and CDR2 SQIVND (reference sequence). The CDR3 region is CASSGTSGGLLEQFF. The CDR3 bases are TGTGCCAGTAGTGGGACTAGCGGGGGGTTACTCGAGCAGTTCTTC.

The V gene is TRBV7-8, the J gene TRBJ2-2; the match to TRBD1 covers 9 bases. Germline CDR1 is SGHVS and CDR2 is FQNEAQ. Trimming removed 8 bases from V and 4 bases from J; junction bases left unmatched: 11. The CDR3 length is 16 residues. The CDR3 is CASPKTGTGFTGELFF. The CDR3 nucleotides read TGTGCCAGCCCCAAGACCGGGACAGGGTTCACCGGGGAGCTGTTTTTT.

CDR3 protein: CASSLTGYNSPLHF. The CDR3 nucleotides are TGTGCCAGCAGCCTGACAGGGTATAATTCACCCCTCCACTTT. V is TRBV6-5 and J is TRBJ1-6; 7 nucleotides line up with TRBD1. The CDR3 runs to 14 residues. With 6 bases clipped from V and 4 bases from J, the junction kept 3 bases outside the gene matches. CDR1 and CDR2 from the germline V gene are MNHEY and SVGAGI.

The DNA of the CDR3 is TGTGCCAGCTCCCTAGCGGGAGGACCCACAGATACGCAGTATTTT. Protein sequence: CASSLAGGPTDTQYF. The genes are TRBV18 and TRBJ2-3, with 11 bases matching TRBD2. CDR3 length equals 15 residues. Germline assignment: CDR1 KGHSH and CDR2 LQKENI. V shed 6 bases, J shed 2 bases, and the junction held 4 bases outside the gene matches.

This rearrangement joins TRBV23-1 to TRBJ1-1, with D uncertain. TRBV23-1 belongs to the ORF category, with a function that is uncertain. The ends were cut back, 9 bases at V and 10 bases at J, with 15 bases in the middle. The CDR3 is made up of 11 amino acids. The CDR3 is CARRESLGAFF. In DNA, the CDR3 is TGCGCCAGGAGAGAGAGCCTAGGAGCTTTCTTT.

The V call is TRBV19, the J call TRBJ2-7, with TRBD1 matching 7 bases. The V gene end was trimmed by 9 bases and the J gene end by 5 bases; junction bases not matched to a gene: 7. Germline lookup yields CDR1 LNHDA and CDR2 SQIVND (reference sequence). CDR3 length: 12 amino acids. The CDR3 DNA follows: TGTGCCAGCAGGGACAGTGGCCACGAGCAGTACTTC. It is translated as CASRDSGHEQYF.

J is TRBJ1-2 and V is TRBV7-9; D is possibly TRBD1 (5 bases). Looked up from germline, CDR1 is SEHNR and CDR2 is FQNEAQ (reference sequence). The CDR3 length is 13 residues. V dropped 5 bases and J dropped 8 bases, with 15 bases sitting between them. The CDR3 DNA follows: TGTGCCAGCAGCATATGGACACAACCCGGCTACACCTTC. Translating gives CASSIWTQPGYTF.

This clone appeared a single time. The V gene is TRBV5-1, the J gene TRBJ1-1; no clear D. Trimming took 4 bases from V and 1 from J, leaving 14 bases between them. CDR1 SGHRS and CDR2 YFSETQ come from the germline V gene. This CDR3 has 15 amino acids. The DNA for the CDR3 is TGCGCCAGCAGCGAGGAGTACGGGAAGAACACTGAAGCTTTCTTT. Protein sequence: CASSEEYGKNTEAFF.

The chain is built from TRBV18 and TRBJ2-5, with D maybe TRBD1 (5 bases). In germline, CDR1 is KGHSH, CDR2 LQKENI. Trimming pared 3 bases from V and 6 bases from J, leaving 11 bases between. The CDR3 consists of 13 residues. The CDR3 here is CASSPQGGKTQYF. The CDR3 region has the DNA TGTGCCAGCTCACCCCAGGGTGGGAAGACCCAGTACTTC.

The rearrangement links TRBV7-9 to TRBJ1-4, with TRBD1 as a possible D gene (5 bases). Trimming left V 5 bases short and J 0 bases short, with 13 bases between. Germline V CDR1 and CDR2: SEHNR, FQNEAQ (reference sequence). The CDR3 consists of 16 residues. CDR3 DNA: TGTGCCAGCAGCCCGATGGGGGGAGCAACTAATGAAAAACTGTTTTTT. It translates to CASSPMGGATNEKLFF.